This T cell receptor (beta chain) was found in a study of T cell responses to AZD1222 COVID-19 vaccine. Germline V lookup: CDR1 LNHDA, CDR2 SQIVND (reference sequence). The germline V and J ends were trimmed by 3 bases and 2 bases, with 13 bases remaining between them. The CDR3 runs 15 residues. Data came from immunoSEQ multiplex PCR; TCRdb stores just in-frame clones and leaves some out. The sample carries 130,000 or so clones, 90% recorded once. Overall study findings and caveats: Baseline seropositivity occurred in only a handful of AZD1222 recipients. Of spike-specific TCRs, nearly half reportedly target regions left unmutated in variants. Spike-wide coverage was observed for vaccine-associated CD4 TCRs, with dominant responses at 160-218 and 743-854.

With respect to this clone: What it binds is unknown.

This receptor was taken from an adult in good health. Sequencing used peripheral blood, obtained on day 0 of AZD1222 vaccination. The chain links TRBV19 to TRBJ2-5; tentatively, D is TRBD1 or TRBD2 (5 bases each). CDR3 loop: CASSMAGWGQETQYF. Written as DNA, the CDR3 is TGTGCCAGTAGTATGGCAGGGTGGGGGCAAGAGACCCAGTACTTC.